A selection of T cell receptor beta chains follows, all from one sample in a study of T-cell reconstitution after alpha-beta-depleted transplantation in children. In TCRdb, the PCR reads were re-called with MiXCR into one record per CDR3 protein. Of approximately 30,000 distinct CDR3 sequences in the sample, more than 6% were seen once. This sample comprised peripheral blood, obtained 60 days after TCRalphabeta/CD19-depleted stem cell transplant. These receptor sequences come from a child under three years old who had a stem cell transplant for acute myeloid leukemia, so the T cells may come from the graft donor. CDR3s leave out the opening cysteine and the closing phenylalanine or tryptophan.

j_call: TRBJ2-4
v_call: TRBV7-9
cdr3_aa: ASSLGKNIQY

j_call: TRBJ2-3
v_call: TRBV29-1
cdr3_aa: SVRGGDTQY

j_call: TRBJ2-7
v_call: TRBV2
cdr3_aa: ASGSTRDGLFEQY

j_call: TRBJ2-5
v_call: TRBV6-1
cdr3_aa: ASSEIGVGETQY

j_call: TRBJ2-5
v_call: TRBV2
cdr3_aa: ASSEEVETQY

j_call: TRBJ1-5
v_call: TRBV6-7
cdr3_aa: ASSYPSGTGYNQPQH

j_call: TRBJ2-6
v_call: TRBV4-3
cdr3_aa: ASSQDRPGANVLT

j_call: TRBJ1-6
v_call: TRBV28
cdr3_aa: ASSLGPAASPLH

j_call: TRBJ2-5
v_call: TRBV4-3
cdr3_aa: ASSQGFSGGYQETQY

j_call: TRBJ2-7
v_call: TRBV7-9
cdr3_aa: ASSLAGREQY

j_call: TRBJ2-1
v_call: TRBV5-1
cdr3_aa: ASSLEGPLAGGGSYNEQF

j_call: TRBJ1-3
v_call: TRBV5-1
cdr3_aa: ASRDKNSGNTIY

j_call: TRBJ2-7
v_call: TRBV10-3
cdr3_aa: AIRGQVSYEQY

j_call: TRBJ1-2
v_call: TRBV20-1
cdr3_aa: SAREAGMAGYT

j_call: TRBJ2-2
v_call: TRBV7-8
cdr3_aa: ASSRTGDNTGELF

j_call: TRBJ1-2
v_call: TRBV13
cdr3_aa: ASSLGENSNYGYT

j_call: TRBJ1-1
v_call: TRBV5-6
cdr3_aa: ASSLDIVNTEAF

j_call: TRBJ2-7
v_call: TRBV7-3
cdr3_aa: ASSIDNSYEQY

j_call: TRBJ2-5
v_call: TRBV5-1
cdr3_aa: ASSTDARQETQY

j_call: TRBJ2-7
v_call: TRBV7-9
cdr3_aa: ASRRDGDEQY

j_call: TRBJ2-7
v_call: TRBV6-2/TRBV6-3
cdr3_aa: ASCDLGAYEQY

j_call: TRBJ2-2
v_call: TRBV9
cdr3_aa: ASSVAGELF

j_call: TRBJ2-2
v_call: TRBV7-3
cdr3_aa: ASSSQPPGAGTGELF

j_call: TRBJ2-7
v_call: TRBV5-1
cdr3_aa: ASSLSQGVHEQY

j_call: TRBJ1-2
v_call: TRBV5-1
cdr3_aa: ASSPTGVDGYT

j_call: TRBJ2-1
v_call: TRBV7-2
cdr3_aa: ASSLVRGPYNEQF

j_call: TRBJ2-6
v_call: TRBV6-5
cdr3_aa: ASSYSITRGNVLT

j_call: TRBJ2-7
v_call: TRBV7-9
cdr3_aa: ASSLTGLYEQY

j_call: TRBJ1-4
v_call: TRBV6-5
cdr3_aa: ASSYGWRPATNEKLF